This TCR beta chain was found in a study of T cell responses to AZD1222 COVID-19 vaccine. Assay: immunoSEQ multiplex PCR; the TCRdb copy retains only in-frame clones and omits some. This table holds around 110,000 clones, about 92% found once. This clone showed up just once. Its cognate antigen is unknown. Study-wide findings and caveats: Spike-wide vaccine-associated CD4 TCRs dominated at 160-218 and 743-854. Just a handful of AZD1222 recipients were seropositive at baseline.

Looked up from germline, CDR1 is SGHRS and CDR2 is YFSETQ. The CDR3 has 12 residues. Trimming pared 1 base from V and 3 bases from J, leaving 4 bases between. The chain uses TRBV5-1 and TRBJ1-2; D gene ambiguous. The receptor was isolated from an adult who received the AZD1222 COVID-19 vaccine. This specimen consisted of peripheral blood, obtained 28 days after the second AZD1222 dose. CDR3 sequence: CASSLTDYGYTF. CDR3 nucleotide sequence: TGCGCCAGCAGCTTGACGGACTATGGCTACACCTTC.